This T cell receptor (beta chain) derives from a study of blood T cell repertoires in COVID-19 (dated by TCRdb to 2018 to 2020). Regarding the research as a whole: Samples from collaborators originated in the United States, Italy and Spain and spanned both the acute and convalescent phases of COVID-19. The prospective study material was composed of cDNA or gDNA derived from T cells, B-cell-depleted T cells, or PBMCs. The dataset comprised deeply sampled blood TCRbeta repertoires from subjects exposed to, actively infected with, or recovered from COVID-19. The repertoires were made available in a free public database intended to serve as a resource for research on the immune response to SARS-CoV-2. The samples were drawn from two sources: the first 160 participants of the ongoing ImmuneRACE study, and 950 to 1,500 subjects contributed by 6 global collaborators. Sample metadata almost always included a de-identified subject ID, COVID-19 status, age in years and sex. Where available, HLA class I and class II types were taken from metadata supplied by the sample provider and were not determined by assay-based typing.

One collaborating source in Seattle enrolled patients during active infection and followed them longitudinally through the course of disease. The collaborating institutions used their own protocols to collect whole blood in K2EDTA tubes. For TCRbeta analysis, collaborators shipped samples in one of three forms: frozen whole blood, isolated PBMCs, or DNA extracted from either of those sample types. TCRbeta CDR3 regions were amplified from genomic DNA by means of the immunoSEQ Assay, a bias-controlled multiplex PCR. The published analysis was carried out like this. The number of nucleated cells in each sample was estimated by amplification of reference gene primers within the assay. Sequence reads were collapsed and filtered to measure the absolute abundance of every unique TCRbeta CDR3 rearrangement. For each sample, productive Simpson clonality was calculated as the square root of Simpson's diversity index over productive rearrangements. TCRdb's version of the immuneACCESS table is confined to in-frame rearrangements and falls short of the full clone set. An unresolved V gene accounts for under half of the shortfall where checked; the remainder is of unknown origin. Clone size and the V and J calls come from that table; the DNA yielded D and trimming. The sample contains about 96,000 clones, about 90% of them found a single time. The ten largest clones add up to around 3.9% of the sample.

As concerns this clone: The target of this receptor is not known. Per-nucleotide qualities are absent, and no much larger clonotype sits a single base away.

On the study overall, not on this receptor specifically: Clinical and demographic metadata were provided uncurated, with the amount varying by source and participant.

This receptor was identified in a human donor with COVID-19, enrolled during active disease. The donor label of this sample is uncertain. Sequencing was done on a sample of peripheral blood.

The CDR3 here reads CASSLSSGSADTQYF. At the DNA level, the sequence is TGCGCCAGCAGCTTGTCTAGCGGGAGCGCAGATACGCAGTATTTT. The chain is encoded by TRBV5-1 joined to TRBJ2-3; 10 of the junction bases match TRBD2. The CDR3 starts with the cysteine, ends with the phenylalanine, and has 15 residues. CDR3 DNA is the only sequence kept; it has 45 bases, read in frame from the first base. V trim: 1 base; J trim: 4 bases; unmatched bases: 3. CDR1 SGHRS and CDR2 YFSETQ were looked up in the germline V gene.